A single sample is the source of the 26 T cell receptor beta chains below, sequenced in a study of blood T cell repertoires in COVID-19. TCRdb keeps only in-frame clones here, not all; method: immunoSEQ multiplex PCR. The sample holds 150,000 or so clones, around 80% seen once. The specimen was PBMCs or T cells enriched from blood (not recorded which). These receptors came from a woman aged 60-70 years who had recovered from COVID-19.

This clone occurred once. The chain links TRBV4-2 to TRBJ2-2; D unclear. V was clipped by 3 bases and J by 2 bases, with 10 bases between them. This CDR3 is built from 15 residues. Germline V gene lookup returns CDR1 LGHNA and CDR2 YNFKEQ. DNA for the CDR3: TGTGCCAGCAGCCAGTACAGTGATAACACCGGGGAGCTGTTTTTT. Translating gives CASSQYSDNTGELFF.

This chain uses TRBV5-1 with TRBJ2-7, with D maybe TRBD1 (5 bases). The CDR3 sequence is 15 residues long. CDR1 and CDR2 (germline): SGHRS, YFSETQ. Trimming cost V 1 base and J 7 bases, with 18 bases left between them. For the CDR3, the DNA is TGCGCCAGCAGCTTGAATGCGGCAGGGTTAAGGGAGCAGTACTTC. It encodes CASSLNAAGLREQYF.

The chain employs TRBV9 and TRBJ1-5, with D hard to call. The germline V gene has CDR1 SGDLS and CDR2 YYNGEE. V shed 3 bases and J shed 5 bases, with 6 bases lying between them. The CDR3 is made up of 12 amino acids. CDR3 sequence (DNA): TGTGCCAGCAGCGCCGGGGATCAGCCCCAGCATTTT. Its protein is CASSAGDQPQHF.

This clone was detected only a few times. J is TRBJ1-1 and V is TRBV7-6; D might be TRBD1 (6 bases). The ends were cut back, 2 bases at V and 5 bases at J, with 18 bases in the middle. Germline lookup yields CDR1 SGHVS and CDR2 FNYEAQ. This CDR3 contains 16 residues. The CDR3 DNA follows: TGTGCCAGCAGCTTACAGGCCTCAGGGGTGGGTACTGAAGCTTTCTTT. Its translation: CASSLQASGVGTEAFF.

V gene TRBV6-1 combines with J gene TRBJ2-1, with 7 bases matching TRBD2. The germline gives CDR1 MNHNS, CDR2 SASEGT. The CDR3 spans 20 residues. V shed 2 bases, J shed 4 bases, and the junction held 20 bases outside the gene matches. The CDR3 DNA reads as TGTGCCAGCAGTGAATCCCTTGCGAGCGGGGTCGGGTTACGGTACAATGAGCAGTTCTTC. Translated: CASSESLASGVGLRYNEQFF.

This rearrangement joins TRBV5-5 to TRBJ1-2, with D hard to call. CDR1 SGHKS and CDR2 YYEKEE come from the germline V gene (reference sequence). This CDR3 contains 11 residues. V shed 4 bases and J shed 6 bases, with 7 bases lying between them. DNA of the CDR3: TGTGCCAGCAGCGTCGGAGATGGCTACACCTTC. Protein: CASSVGDGYTF.

For this clone: At the DNA level, this CDR3 is encoded by other sequences in the same sample as well. The chain couples TRBV19 to TRBJ2-6; D not certain. Trimming shortened V by 6 bases and J by 0 bases, and 3 bases separated the two germline ends. Looked up from germline, CDR1 is LNHDA and CDR2 is SQIVND (reference sequence). The CDR3 contains 13 residues. The CDR3 loop reads CASSHSGANVLTF. The CDR3 DNA sequence: TGTGCCAGTAGCCACTCTGGGGCCAACGTCCTGACTTTC.

The J gene is TRBJ2-7, the V gene TRBV5-6; 12 bases agree with TRBD1. J gave up 5 bases and V 1 base, and 7 bases lay outside the gene matches. CDR3 length: 16 residues. In germline, CDR1 is SGHDT, CDR2 YYEEEE. The CDR3 coding sequence is TGTGCCAGCAGCTTGAGTTGGGGACAGGGGGCGCACGAGCAGTACTTC. This gives the protein CASSLSWGQGAHEQYF.

This clone appeared a few times. This chain uses TRBV18 with TRBJ1-1; D is undetermined. Germline-derived CDR1 and CDR2 are KGHSH and LQKENI. Trimming removed 2 bases at V and 7 bases at J, with 14 bases between. This CDR3 has 14 residues. Written as DNA, the CDR3 is TGTGCCAGCTCACCAAATCAGGCGACGCTTGAAGCTTTCTTT. Encoded protein: CASSPNQATLEAFF.

V is TRBV27 and J is TRBJ2-1, with D maybe TRBD1 (5 bases). Germline V gives CDR1 MNHEY, CDR2 SMNVEV (reference sequence). The CDR3 runs 15 residues. Trimming left V 5 bases short and J 2 bases short, with 13 bases between. The CDR3 bases are TGTGCCAGCAGTGTTCAGGGTCGGGCCTACAATGAGCAGTTCTTC. Residues: CASSVQGRAYNEQFF.

The genes are TRBV3-1 (or the pseudogene TRBV3-2) and TRBJ2-5; tentative D call: TRBD2 (5 bases). V lost 3 bases and J 2 bases, leaving 10 bases between the germline ends. CDR1 LGHDT and CDR2 YNNKEL come from the germline V gene (reference sequence). The CDR3 totals 14 residues. CDR3 amino acids: CASSQVSGQETQYF. CDR3 in DNA: TGTGCCAGCAGCCAGGTCAGCGGTCAAGAGACCCAGTACTTC.

This chain joins TRBV5-1 and TRBJ2-5, with TRBD1 as a possible D gene (5 bases). V lost 7 bases and J lost 3, with 13 bases in between. The germline gives CDR1 SGHRS, CDR2 YFSETQ. The length of the CDR3 is 13 residues. The CDR3 here is CASGAREKETQYF. The CDR3 region has the DNA TGCGCCAGCGGAGCCAGGGAAAAAGAGACCCAGTACTTC.

The chain has TRBV21-1 and TRBJ2-5; TRBD2 was called by the table and not checked on the DNA. TRBV21-1 is classified as a pseudogene. The CDR3 contains 13 residues. The CDR3 region has the DNA TGTGCCAGCAGCTCCGGGTCCCAAGAGACCCAGTACTTC. The encoded protein is CASSSGSQETQYF.

The chain links TRBV5-1 to TRBJ2-3; D is uncertain. Germline lookup yields CDR1 SGHRS and CDR2 YFSETQ. The CDR3 has 14 amino acids. The ends were cut back, 5 bases at V and 1 base at J, with 11 bases in the middle. The CDR3 here is CASRYTSGTDTQYF. The CDR3 DNA reads TGCGCCAGCAGATATACCTCAGGCACAGATACGCAGTATTTT. Looking up the rest from reference TRBV5-1 and TRBJ2-3 gives the full variable domain: KAGVTQTPRYLIKTRGQQVTLSCSPISGHRSVSWYQQTPGQGLQFLFEYFSETQRNKGNFPGRFSGRQFSNSRSEMNVSTLELGDSALYLCASRYTSGTDTQYFGPGTRLTVL.

This chain connects TRBV14 to TRBJ1-3, with 8 bases lining up with TRBD1. From germline, CDR1 is SGHDN and CDR2 FVKESK. J gave up 3 bases and V 0 bases, and 4 bases lay outside the gene matches. The CDR3 totals 16 residues. CDR3 DNA sequence: TGTGCCAGCAGCCAAGATGGGACAGGATTTGGAAACACCATATATTTT. Protein: CASSQDGTGFGNTIYF. Drawing the rest from reference TRBV14 and TRBJ1-3, the complete variable domain is EAGVTQFPSHSVIEKGQTVTLRCDPISGHDNLYWYRRVMGKEIKFLLHFVKESKQDESGMPNNRFLAERTGGTYSTLKVQPAELEDSGVYFCASSQDGTGFGNTIYFGEGSWLTVV.

The chain is built from TRBV30 and TRBJ2-5, with D possibly TRBD2 on 5 matching bases. This CDR3 is 10 amino acids long. Trimming took 3 bases from V and 13 from J, leaving 12 bases between them. The germline V gene encodes CDR1 GTSNPN and CDR2 SVGIG (reference sequence). As DNA, the CDR3 is TGTGCCTGGAGGGAGGACTTCAGGTACTTC. Translating gives CAWREDFRYF.

This sequence joins TRBV12-3 or TRBV12-4 and TRBJ1-2; D is ambiguous. The CDR3 contains 12 residues. V was cut by 3 bases and J by 3 bases, with 5 bases left in between. CDR3 sequence: CASSFTDYGYTF. In DNA, the CDR3 is TGTGCCAGCAGTTTTACAGACTATGGCTACACCTTC.

This chain joins TRBV2 and TRBJ1-2, with TRBD1 matching over 7 bases. Germline V lookup: CDR1 SNHLY, CDR2 FYNNEI. The CDR3 loop spans 14 amino acids. V lost 6 bases to trimming and J lost 4 bases; unmatched junction nucleotides: 8. CDR3 sequence: CASSGSGTVYGYTF. The CDR3 region has the DNA TGTGCCAGCAGCGGATCCGGGACAGTCTATGGCTACACCTTC.

The chain uses TRBV7-8 and TRBJ1-6, with a weak D call TRBD1 (6 bases). CDR3 size: 15 residues. Trimming took off 1 base at V and 9 bases at J, with 13 bases between the two ends. CDR1 and CDR2 from the germline V gene are SGHVS and FQNEAQ. CDR3 DNA: TGTGCCAGCAGCTTAGATTCAAGGGACACTTCACCCCTCCACTTT. Protein: CASSLDSRDTSPLHF.

The rearrangement uses TRBV28 and TRBJ2-7; 7 bases align to TRBD1. The CDR3 contains 14 residues. Losses at the gene ends were 5 bases for V and 7 bases for J; bases not matched to a gene: 11. Germline lookup yields CDR1 MDHEN and CDR2 SYDVKM. The CDR3 loop reads CASSRSDRFGEQYF. CDR3 in DNA: TGTGCCAGCAGTCGGTCGGACAGGTTCGGTGAGCAGTACTTC.

The rearrangement joins TRBV5-1 to TRBJ2-1, with 10 bases that match TRBD2. V shed 1 base, J shed 4 bases, and the junction held 5 bases outside the gene matches. This CDR3 region has 16 residues. Germline V gives CDR1 SGHRS, CDR2 YFSETQ. The DNA for the CDR3 is TGCGCCAGCAGCTTGCTTTCTAGCGGGAGTTACAATGAGCAGTTCTTC. Translating gives CASSLLSSGSYNEQFF. Looking up the rest from reference TRBV5-1 and TRBJ2-1 gives the full variable domain: KAGVTQTPRYLIKTRGQQVTLSCSPISGHRSVSWYQQTPGQGLQFLFEYFSETQRNKGNFPGRFSGRQFSNSRSEMNVSTLELGDSALYLCASSLLSSGSYNEQFFGPGTRLTVL.

The V gene is TRBV5-1, the J gene TRBJ2-6; 10 bases fit TRBD2. The ends lost 4 bases at V and 2 bases at J; junction bases unmatched: 3. The CDR3 extends over 16 amino acids. Germline V gene sequence: CDR1 SGHRS, CDR2 YFSETQ. CDR3 nucleotide sequence: TGCGCCAGCAGCGCTAGCGGGGGCGCTGGGGCCAACGTCCTGACTTTC. Protein: CASSASGGAGANVLTF.

The J gene is TRBJ1-3, the V gene TRBV4-1; D gene uncertain. Trimming cost V 6 bases and J 0 bases, with 15 bases left between them. This CDR3 spans 16 amino acids. Germline V gives CDR1 MGHRA, CDR2 YSYEKL. In nucleotides, the CDR3 is TGCGCCAGCAGGGACGGCCTCGGGAACTCTGGAAACACCATATATTTT. Its protein is CASRDGLGNSGNTIYF.

V is TRBV12-5 and J is TRBJ2-3, with D tentatively TRBD1 (5 bases). CDR1 and CDR2 (germline): LGHNT, FRNRAP. Between the trimmed V and J ends, which lost 6 bases and 2 bases, there was a span of 12 bases. This CDR3 has 14 amino acids. CDR3 region: CASGRDSPTDTQYF. The CDR3 coding sequence is TGTGCTAGTGGCCGTGACAGCCCCACAGATACGCAGTATTTT.

This chain uses TRBV2 with TRBJ1-6; 10 bases are shared with TRBD1. The ends lost 4 bases at V and 10 bases at J; junction bases unmatched: 7. This CDR3 spans 15 amino acids. Germline CDR1 is SNHLY and CDR2 is FYNNEI. CDR3 sequence: CASSVLGTGDSPLHF. The DNA for the CDR3 is TGTGCCAGCAGTGTCCTCGGGACAGGGGACTCACCCCTCCACTTT.

The gene calls are TRBV5-1 and TRBJ1-1; the match to TRBD1 covers 9 bases. After removal of 4 bases from V and 5 bases from J, the junction contained 6 bases not matched to a gene. The CDR3 is made up of 14 amino acids. The germline gives CDR1 SGHRS, CDR2 YFSETQ. This chain's CDR3 is CASSRDRVSTEAFF. The CDR3 DNA is TGCGCCAGCAGCAGGGACAGGGTATCGACTGAAGCTTTCTTT.